This is a list of T cell receptor beta chains from one sample in a study of cytomegalovirus exposure and HLA in healthy donors. Method: immunoSEQ multiplex PCR; TCRdb's copy keeps in-frame clones and lacks some. The table includes 240,000 or so clones, roughly four fifths detected once. The sample comprised PBMCs. The receptors stem from an older woman in good health and CMV-seropositive. CDR3s include the opening cysteine and the closing phenylalanine or tryptophan. A D gene is named only where the DNA matches it firmly. Some rows mark clone size as missing; the rest say once, few, many or name a class of expanded clone.

clone_size: NA; d_call: NA; cdr3_length: 17; j_call: TRBJ2-1; v_call: TRBV7-3; cdr3_aa: CASSPRGGVSSINEQFF; cdr3_nt: TGTGCCAGCAGCCCGAGGGGGGGGGTAAGTAGCATCAATGAGCAGTTCTTC
clone_size: NA; d_call: TRBD1; cdr3_length: 15; j_call: TRBJ1-2; v_call: TRBV29-1; cdr3_aa: CSFRDRGPRNYGYTF; cdr3_nt: TGCAGCTTCCGGGACAGAGGCCCCCGTAACTATGGCTACACCTTC
clone_size: NA; d_call: TRBD1; cdr3_length: 13; j_call: TRBJ2-7; v_call: TRBV10-3; cdr3_aa: CAISGQGGYEQYF; cdr3_nt: TGTGCCATCAGTGGACAGGGTGGCTACGAGCAGTACTTC
clone_size: NA; d_call: NA; cdr3_length: 14; j_call: TRBJ2-7; v_call: TRBV11-3; cdr3_aa: CASSPRDSPYEQYF; cdr3_nt: TGTGCCAGCAGCCCGCGCGACAGCCCCTACGAGCAGTACTTC
clone_size: NA; d_call: TRBD1; cdr3_length: 14; j_call: TRBJ2-7; v_call: TRBV6-1; cdr3_aa: CASSEGGQSYEQYF; cdr3_nt: TGTGCCAGCAGTGAAGGGGGACAGAGCTACGAGCAGTACTTC
clone_size: NA; d_call: TRBD2; cdr3_length: 17; j_call: TRBJ2-1; v_call: TRBV7-9; cdr3_aa: CASSNAGTSGRANEQFF; cdr3_nt: TGTGCCAGCAGCAACGCCGGGACTAGCGGGAGGGCCAATGAGCAGTTCTTC
clone_size: NA; d_call: NA; cdr3_length: 15; j_call: TRBJ1-2; v_call: TRBV19; cdr3_aa: CASSNLAGVGYGYTF; cdr3_nt: TGTGCCAGTAGCAACCTGGCAGGGGTGGGCTATGGCTACACCTTC
clone_size: NA; d_call: NA; cdr3_length: 16; j_call: TRBJ2-1; v_call: TRBV27; cdr3_aa: CASSPQQLSSYNEQFF; cdr3_nt: TGTGCCAGCAGTCCCCAACAGCTGAGCTCCTACAATGAGCAGTTCTTC
clone_size: NA; d_call: TRBD1; cdr3_length: 13; j_call: TRBJ2-3; v_call: TRBV6-5; cdr3_aa: CASRPRTGGTQYF; cdr3_nt: TGTGCCAGCAGACCACGAACAGGGGGTACGCAGTATTTT
clone_size: few; d_call: TRBD1; cdr3_length: 15; j_call: TRBJ2-7; v_call: TRBV7-6; cdr3_aa: CASSRIDRGLGEQYF; cdr3_nt: TGTGCCAGCAGCCGTATAGACAGGGGGCTCGGGGAGCAGTACTTC
clone_size: NA; d_call: TRBD1; cdr3_length: 14; j_call: TRBJ2-1; v_call: TRBV28; cdr3_aa: CASTRGLADNEQFF; cdr3_nt: TGTGCCAGCACCAGGGGGCTAGCAGACAATGAGCAGTTCTTC
clone_size: NA; d_call: TRBD2; cdr3_length: 15; j_call: TRBJ2-1; v_call: TRBV7-6; cdr3_aa: CASSFTTSGRGEQFF; cdr3_nt: TGTGCCAGCAGCTTCACGACTAGCGGGAGAGGTGAGCAGTTCTTC
clone_size: NA; d_call: NA; cdr3_length: 14; j_call: TRBJ1-1; v_call: TRBV29-1; cdr3_aa: CSVGFRQVNTEAFF; cdr3_nt: TGCAGCGTTGGGTTTAGGCAGGTGAACACTGAAGCTTTCTTT
clone_size: NA; d_call: NA; cdr3_length: 14; j_call: TRBJ2-2; v_call: TRBV19; cdr3_aa: CASRGTRGTGELFF; cdr3_nt: TGTGCCAGTAGAGGGACAAGGGGCACCGGGGAGCTGTTTTTT
clone_size: NA; d_call: NA; cdr3_length: 14; j_call: TRBJ2-1; v_call: TRBV19; cdr3_aa: CASSTRLGHNEQFF; cdr3_nt: TGTGCCAGTAGTACCCGACTAGGCCACAATGAGCAGTTCTTC
clone_size: NA; d_call: NA; cdr3_length: 14; j_call: TRBJ2-7; v_call: TRBV6-1; cdr3_aa: CASSEASTLFGQYF; cdr3_nt: TGTGCCAGCAGTGAAGCGTCAACCCTCTTCGGGCAGTACTTC
clone_size: NA; d_call: TRBD1; cdr3_length: 16; j_call: TRBJ1-6; v_call: TRBV6-1; cdr3_aa: CASSAQGGTGYSPLHF; cdr3_nt: TGTGCCAGCAGTGCCCAGGGGGGGACAGGGTATTCACCCCTCCACTTT
clone_size: NA; d_call: NA; cdr3_length: 10; j_call: TRBJ2-1; v_call: TRBV2; cdr3_aa: CASSVAGQFF; cdr3_nt: TGTGCCAGCAGTGTGGCAGGTCAGTTCTTC
clone_size: few; d_call: TRBD1; cdr3_length: 17; j_call: TRBJ1-1; v_call: TRBV2; cdr3_aa: CASSVKGATHMNTEAFF; cdr3_nt: TGTGCCAGCAGTGTTAAGGGGGCAACACACATGAACACTGAAGCTTTCTTT
clone_size: NA; d_call: TRBD1; cdr3_length: 13; j_call: TRBJ2-7; v_call: TRBV6-1; cdr3_aa: CASHRGPGDEQYF; cdr3_nt: TGTGCCAGCCACAGGGGGCCGGGTGACGAGCAGTACTTC
clone_size: NA; d_call: TRBD1; cdr3_length: 15; j_call: TRBJ2-7; v_call: TRBV5-1; cdr3_aa: CASSLVTGQGGEQYF; cdr3_nt: TGCGCCAGCAGCTTGGTGACAGGACAGGGGGGAGAGCAGTACTTC
clone_size: NA; d_call: TRBD2; cdr3_length: 16; j_call: TRBJ2-1; v_call: TRBV7-9; cdr3_aa: CASSLISGGFLDEQFF; cdr3_nt: TGTGCCAGCAGCCTAATTAGCGGGGGGTTTTTGGATGAGCAGTTCTTC
clone_size: NA; d_call: NA; cdr3_length: 14; j_call: TRBJ1-5; v_call: TRBV27; cdr3_aa: CASSSGVTNQPQHF; cdr3_nt: TGTGCCAGCAGTTCAGGGGTTACCAATCAGCCCCAGCATTTT
clone_size: NA; d_call: TRBD2; cdr3_length: 13; j_call: TRBJ2-1; v_call: TRBV10-3; cdr3_aa: CAISGLADNEQFF; cdr3_nt: TGTGCCATCAGTGGACTAGCAGACAATGAGCAGTTCTTC
clone_size: NA; d_call: TRBD2; cdr3_length: 18; j_call: TRBJ2-5; v_call: TRBV19; cdr3_aa: CASSMEAAGGQSQETQYF; cdr3_nt: TGTGCCAGTAGTATGGAGGCAGCGGGGGGCCAAAGCCAAGAGACCCAGTACTTC
clone_size: NA; d_call: TRBD2; cdr3_length: 17; j_call: TRBJ2-2; v_call: TRBV5-4; cdr3_aa: CASSMRLAGKNTGELFF; cdr3_nt: TGTGCCAGCAGCATGAGACTAGCGGGAAAGAACACCGGGGAGCTGTTTTTT
clone_size: NA; d_call: TRBD1; cdr3_length: 15; j_call: TRBJ1-2; v_call: TRBV4-1; cdr3_aa: CASSQVPGQKFGYTF; cdr3_nt: TGCGCCAGCAGCCAAGTACCGGGACAGAAATTTGGCTACACCTTC
clone_size: NA; d_call: NA; cdr3_length: 14; j_call: TRBJ2-3; v_call: TRBV7-2; cdr3_aa: CASAFASRGNTQYF; cdr3_nt: TGTGCCAGCGCGTTTGCGAGCAGGGGTAATACGCAGTATTTT
clone_size: NA; d_call: NA; cdr3_length: 11; j_call: TRBJ2-5; v_call: TRBV30; cdr3_aa: CAWARSETQYF; cdr3_nt: TGTGCCTGGGCCAGGTCAGAGACCCAGTACTTC
clone_size: NA; d_call: TRBD1; cdr3_length: 15; j_call: TRBJ1-2; v_call: TRBV6-1; cdr3_aa: CASSEATDRGYGYTF; cdr3_nt: TGTGCCAGCAGTGAAGCCACAGACAGGGGCTATGGCTACACCTTC
clone_size: NA; d_call: NA; cdr3_length: 13; j_call: TRBJ1-1; v_call: TRBV25-1; cdr3_aa: CASRLHQNTEAFF; cdr3_nt: TGTGCCAGCAGACTTCACCAGAACACTGAAGCTTTCTTT
clone_size: once; d_call: NA; cdr3_length: 13; j_call: TRBJ2-1; v_call: TRBV27; cdr3_aa: CASSLRGYNEQFF; cdr3_nt: TGTGCCAGCAGTTTACGCGGCTACAATGAGCAGTTCTTC
clone_size: NA; d_call: TRBD1; cdr3_length: 15; j_call: TRBJ1-2; v_call: TRBV7-9; cdr3_aa: CASSSHRGRFYGYTF; cdr3_nt: TGTGCCAGCAGCTCCCACAGGGGGAGGTTCTATGGCTACACCTTC
clone_size: NA; d_call: NA; cdr3_length: 16; j_call: TRBJ2-2; v_call: TRBV19; cdr3_aa: CASSIPSSRFTGELFF; cdr3_nt: TGTGCCAGTAGTATTCCCTCTAGCAGATTCACCGGGGAGCTGTTTTTT
clone_size: NA; d_call: TRBD2; cdr3_length: 16; j_call: TRBJ2-3; v_call: TRBV5-4; cdr3_aa: CASSSLLSGSADTQYF; cdr3_nt: TGTGCCAGCAGCTCCCTACTTAGCGGGAGTGCAGATACGCAGTATTTT
clone_size: NA; d_call: NA; cdr3_length: 12; j_call: TRBJ2-4; v_call: TRBV14; cdr3_aa: CASSQVRGFQYF; cdr3_nt: TGTGCCAGCAGCCAAGTCCGTGGCTTTCAGTACTTC
clone_size: NA; d_call: TRBD1; cdr3_length: 15; j_call: TRBJ2-7; v_call: TRBV2; cdr3_aa: CASSQGQGANYEQYF; cdr3_nt: TGTGCCAGCAGTCAGGGACAGGGGGCGAATTACGAGCAGTACTTC
clone_size: NA; d_call: TRBD1; cdr3_length: 14; j_call: TRBJ2-7; v_call: TRBV28; cdr3_aa: CASSTITGAYEQYF; cdr3_nt: TGTGCCAGCAGTACTATAACAGGGGCATACGAGCAGTACTTC
clone_size: NA; d_call: TRBD2; cdr3_length: 20; j_call: TRBJ2-1; v_call: TRBV2; cdr3_aa: CASRGFAGEATRSSYNEQFF; cdr3_nt: TGTGCCAGCAGGGGGTTTGCGGGAGAGGCCACTCGTAGCTCCTACAATGAGCAGTTCTTC
clone_size: NA; d_call: NA; cdr3_length: 13; j_call: TRBJ1-1; v_call: TRBV2; cdr3_aa: CASGSNSEAEAFF; cdr3_nt: TGTGCCAGCGGGAGTAACTCCGAGGCTGAAGCTTTCTTT